One sample yielded the 23 T cell receptor beta chains listed below, sequenced in a study of T cell repertoires in cytomegalovirus infection. MiXCR, applied by TCRdb to the reads, yields one record per CDR3 protein. The data contain about 740,000 distinct CDR3 sequences, 35% of them singletons. Source material: PBMCs. The receptors come from a human donor in good health (CMV status not recorded). Some clones in this sample may be carry-over from other donors' samples.

This chain connects TRBV28 to TRBJ1-5; maybe TRBD1 (6 bases). CDR1 is MDHEN, CDR2 SYDVKM, per germline. The CDR3 runs to 14 residues. V was pared by 6 bases and J by 4 bases, with 13 bases between. The CDR3 loop is CASSHTGTNQPQHF. The CDR3 DNA is TGTGCCAGCAGCCACACCGGGACAAATCAGCCCCAGCATTTT.

This clonotype was detected only once. A junction end diverges from the germline sequence, so it may reflect a read error. This rearrangement joins TRBV7-8 to TRBJ2-3; 8 bases agree with TRBD1. From germline, CDR1 is SGHVS and CDR2 FQNEAQ. The CDR3 runs to 16 residues. The CDR3 region is CASSLVKGTGTDTQCF. The CDR3 DNA sequence: TGTGCCAGCAGCTTAGTGAAAGGGACAGGCACAGATACGCAGTGTTTT. Together with reference TRBV7-8 and TRBJ2-3, the CDR3 gives the full variable domain: GAGVSQSPRYKVAKRGQDVALRCDPISGHVSLFWYQQALGQGPEFLTYFQNEAQLDKSGLPSDRFFAERPEGSVSTLKIQRTQQEDSAVYLCASSLVKGTGTDTQCFGPGTRLTVL.

This clonotype was counted only a few times. This chain connects TRBV28 to TRBJ2-3; D possibly uses TRBD1 or TRBD2 (5 bases each). The CDR3 contains 14 residues. Trimming cost V 7 bases and J 3 bases, with 14 bases left between them. Germline CDR1 is MDHEN and CDR2 is SYDVKM. The CDR3 loop is CASTNLGTTDTQYF. The CDR3 DNA reads as TGTGCCAGCACCAACCTTGGGACGACAGATACGCAGTATTTT.

The chain combines TRBV12-3 or TRBV12-4 with TRBJ2-1, with TRBD2 matching 11 bases. There are 15 residues in the CDR3. The V and J ends lost 6 bases and 7 bases, in that order; junction bases with no gene match: 8. CDR3 coding DNA: TGTGCCAGCAGCCTAGCGGGAGGTATGGGTAATGAGCAGTTCTTC. Translating gives CASSLAGGMGNEQFF.

The chain employs TRBV12-3 or TRBV12-4 and TRBJ1-6; D is possibly TRBD1 (5 bases). Trimming pared 6 bases from V and 4 bases from J, leaving 13 bases between. The CDR3 totals 15 residues. The CDR3 DNA follows: TGTGCCAGCAGACCCGGGACCAATTATAATTCACCCCTCCACTTT. Translated: CASRPGTNYNSPLHF.

Notes on this clonotype: At one end, the junction sequence differs from germline, possibly due to a read error. This rearrangement joins TRBV28 to TRBJ2-7; D not resolved. The germline V gene encodes CDR1 MDHEN and CDR2 SYDVKM. The CDR3 has 14 amino acids. The CDR3 DNA reads as TGTGCCATCAGTTTCTTTGGAAGCTCCTACGAGCAGTACTTC. It codes for CAISFFGSSYEQYF.

The chain couples TRBV28 to TRBJ2-1; 8 nucleotides agree with TRBD1. J was trimmed by 10 bases and V by 4 bases; bases with no gene match: 6. This CDR3 comprises 13 residues. Per germline, CDR1 MDHEN and CDR2 SYDVKM. The DNA of the CDR3 is TGTGCCAGCAGTTCGGACAGGGCAAGGGAGCAGTTCTTC. As protein: CASSSDRAREQFF.

This chain links TRBV6-1 with TRBJ1-1; tentatively, D is TRBD1 (5 bases). This CDR3 spans 11 amino acids. CDR1 is MNHNS, CDR2 SASEGT, per germline. Trimming stripped 6 bases from V and 9 bases from J, with 11 bases between. This CDR3 reads CASSSGHQAFF. For the CDR3, the DNA is TGTGCCAGCAGCTCGGGGCATCAAGCTTTCTTT.

This clonotype was detected ten times or more. The chain couples TRBV7-6 to TRBJ1-4; D call uncertain. Trimming stripped 6 bases from V and 7 bases from J, with 12 bases between. The germline gives CDR1 SGHVS, CDR2 FNYEAQ. The CDR3 extends over 13 amino acids. The CDR3 nucleotides are TGTGCCAGCAGACCGGTGCCGTCTGAAAAACTGTTTTTT. Its translation: CASRPVPSEKLFF. Supplemented by reference TRBV7-6 and TRBJ1-4, the full variable domain reads GAGVSQSPRYKVTKRGQDVALRCDPISGHVSLYWYRQALGQGPEFLTYFNYEAQQDKSGLPNDRFSAERPEGSISTLTIQRTEQRDSAMYRCASRPVPSEKLFFGSGTQLSVL.

V usage is TRBV29-1 and J usage is TRBJ2-3; TRBD1 matches 9 bases. Germline trimming cut 1 base from V and 6 bases from J; bases unmatched to any gene: 8. CDR3 length equals 15 residues. Germline loops: CDR1 SQVTM, CDR2 ANQGSEA. CDR3: CSVEGGQGLYDTQYF. The CDR3 nucleotides are TGCAGCGTTGAAGGGGGACAGGGCCTCTACGATACGCAGTATTTT.

The chain carries TRBV7-2 and TRBJ1-2, with TRBD1 matching over 9 bases. CDR3 length equals 13 residues. Germline assignment: CDR1 SGHTA and CDR2 FQGNSA. The chain's CDR3 is CSIVPQGARGETF. The CDR3 region has the DNA TGTTCCATCGTCCCACAGGGGGCGCGGGGCGAAACCTTC.

To note about this clonotype: Compared with germline, one end of the junction differs, possibly owing to a read error. The genes are TRBV9 and TRBJ2-5, with D perhaps being TRBD1 or TRBD2 (6 bases each). The CDR3 runs 15 residues. Germline V lookup: CDR1 SGDLS, CDR2 YYNGEE. CDR3 sequence: CASSVDGGRVESQYF. The CDR3 bases are TGTGCCAGCAGCGTGGATGGGGGGCGGGTAGAGTCCCAGTACTTC.

V is TRBV7-6 and J is TRBJ2-2, with TRBD2 identical over 14 bases. Trimming at V came to 6 bases and at J to 5 bases, leaving 5 bases not matched to a gene. This CDR3 contains 16 residues. Germline assignment: CDR1 SGHVS and CDR2 FNYEAQ. Here the CDR3 DNA reads TGTGCCAGCAGACTAGGGACTAGCGGGAGTACCGGGGAGCTGTTTTTT. Its protein product is CASRLGTSGSTGELFF. The complete variable domain, with remaining parts taken from reference TRBV7-6 and TRBJ2-2, reads GAGVSQSPRYKVTKRGQDVALRCDPISGHVSLYWYRQALGQGPEFLTYFNYEAQQDKSGLPNDRFSAERPEGSISTLTIQRTEQRDSAMYRCASRLGTSGSTGELFFGEGSRLTVL.

This clonotype was seen at least ten times. The chain recombines TRBV12-3 or TRBV12-4 with TRBJ1-1, with TRBD1 identical over 7 bases. The CDR3 is made up of 12 amino acids. V shed 6 bases and J 10 bases; nucleotides not matched to a gene: 8. This CDR3 is CASSPQGWGAFF. The CDR3 bases are TGTGCCAGCAGCCCACAGGGGTGGGGAGCTTTCTTT.

This clonotype has only a few counts. CDR3: CASSLGGRDKDEQFF. CDR3 nucleotide sequence: TGTGCCAGCAGCTTAGGGGGACGGGATAAGGATGAGCAGTTCTTC. The J gene is TRBJ2-1, the V gene TRBV11-2; tentatively, D is TRBD1 or TRBD2 (5 bases each). This CDR3 has 15 amino acids. V was pared by 1 base and J by 8 bases, with 15 bases between. Per germline, CDR1 SGHAT and CDR2 FQNNGV.

The DNA of the CDR3 is TGTGCCAGCAGCTTACTCGAGGGATGGGGTGGAATTCAGTACTTC. It specifies CASSLLEGWGGIQYF. The rearrangement uses TRBV7-9 and TRBJ2-4; D possibly corresponds to TRBD2 (5 bases). The V end lost 2 bases, the J end lost 10 bases, and 18 bases lay between the germline ends. The CDR3 spans 15 residues. The germline V gene encodes CDR1 SEHNR and CDR2 FQNEAQ (reference sequence).

This clonotype occurred a few times. The chain recombines TRBV5-4 with TRBJ2-2, with D perhaps TRBD1 (6 bases). This CDR3 has 17 residues. V lost 0 bases and J 7 bases, leaving 19 bases between the germline ends. Germline V gene lookup returns CDR1 SGHNT and CDR2 YYREEE (reference sequence). The CDR3 sequence is CASSLGTRQGRGGELFF. The CDR3 DNA is TGTGCCAGCAGCTTGGGGACTCGGCAGGGGCGCGGCGGGGAGCTGTTTTTT.

The CDR3 DNA sequence: TGTGCCAGCAGCTTGGGACAGGGGTTTAACACCGGGGAGCTGTTTTTT. This encodes CASSLGQGFNTGELFF. This chain connects TRBV5-4 to TRBJ2-2; 8 positions match TRBD1. Trimming at V came to 0 bases and at J to 2 bases, leaving 3 bases not matched to a gene. The CDR3 totals 16 residues. The germline gives CDR1 SGHNT, CDR2 YYREEE (reference sequence).

The chain joins TRBV28 to TRBJ1-1; D gene unclear. The CDR3 loop spans 16 amino acids. Per the germline V gene, CDR1 is MDHEN and CDR2 is SYDVKM. V was pared by 9 bases and J by 1 base, with 21 bases between. CDR3 amino acids: CASITLLTQPNTEAFF. The CDR3 nucleotides are TGTGCCAGTATCACCCTACTTACGCAGCCGAACACTGAAGCTTTCTTT. Together with reference TRBV28 and TRBJ1-1, the CDR3 gives the full variable domain: DVKVTQSSRYLVKRTGEKVFLECVQDMDHENMFWYRQDPGLGLRLIYFSYDVKMKEKGDIPEGYSVSREKKERFSLILESASTNQTSMYLCASITLLTQPNTEAFFGQGTRLTVV.

This clonotype was counted a few times. The V gene is TRBV12-3 or TRBV12-4, the J gene TRBJ2-3; D is possibly TRBD2 (5 bases). This CDR3 region has 16 residues. Trimming pared 2 bases from V and 4 bases from J, leaving 16 bases between. The CDR3, as DNA: TGTGCCAGCAGTTTAACCGGGCCCTCGCGGGCAGATACGCAGTATTTT. Translated: CASSLTGPSRADTQYF.

Only a few counts were recorded for this clonotype. The chain has TRBV7-8 and TRBJ2-1, with TRBD1 matching over 7 bases. CDR3 length equals 16 residues. Trimming cost V 4 bases and J 0 bases; bases outside gene matches: 6. Germline V lookup: CDR1 SGHVS, CDR2 FQNEAQ. Here the CDR3 reads CASSYNRGHSYNEQFF. Here the CDR3 DNA reads TGTGCCAGCAGCTATAACAGGGGACACTCCTACAATGAGCAGTTCTTC.

V is TRBV5-1 and J is TRBJ1-1; a weak D match, TRBD1 (5 bases). The ends were cut back, 4 bases at V and 1 base at J, with 8 bases in the middle. CDR1 and CDR2 (germline): SGHRS, YFSETQ. The CDR3 runs to 13 residues. CDR3 nucleotides: TGCGCCAGCAGCATGGACACGAACACTGAAGCTTTCTTT. This encodes CASSMDTNTEAFF.

The chain joins TRBV2 to TRBJ1-2; the D is unclear. Trimming removed 2 bases from V and 8 bases from J, with 12 bases in between. This CDR3 contains 13 residues. The germline V gene encodes CDR1 SNHLY and CDR2 FYNNEI. This CDR3 reads CASSESLPVGYTF. The CDR3 coding sequence is TGTGCCAGCAGTGAAAGTCTGCCCGTGGGCTACACCTTC.